Each of the 21 T cell receptor beta chains below was sequenced from the same sample in a study of cytomegalovirus exposure and HLA in healthy donors (dated by TCRdb to the late 2010s). The method was the immunoSEQ multiplex PCR assay. For the multiplex PCR, a mixture combining 60 forward primers for TCR Vbeta segments and 13 reverse primers for TCR Jbeta segments was used. TCRdb carries this immuneACCESS record with in-frame sequences only. Its versions omit some clonotypes, under half of them owing to an unresolved V gene in the studies checked, with the rest unexplained. Across this sample there are approximately 120,000 clones, with about 76% seen only once. The ten largest account for 12% of the sample. The sequencing input was PBMCs. All receptors derive from a woman between 40 and 50 years old in good health and CMV-seropositive.

The table lists this clone with a few counts. The CDR3 spells CATSRDRLGYTF. DNA for the CDR3: TGTGCCACCAGCAGAGATCGCCTAGGCTACACCTTC. The genes are TRBV15 and TRBJ1-2; no definite D call. Germline loops: CDR1 LNHNV, CDR2 YYDKDF (reference sequence). V was clipped by 0 bases and J by 8 bases, with 7 bases between them. The CDR3 extends over 12 amino acids.

In its sample, this clone was seen a few times. The chain is built from TRBV11-2 and TRBJ2-1, with D perhaps TRBD2 (7 bases). This CDR3 spans 12 amino acids. V gave up 3 bases and J gave up 14 bases, with 14 bases separating them. The germline V gene encodes CDR1 SGHAT and CDR2 FQNNGV. The CDR3 DNA reads as TGTGCCAGCAGCTTTATGGGGGGGGGCGAGTTCTTC. Translating gives CASSFMGGGEFF.

This rearrangement joins TRBV2 to TRBJ1-2, with 10 bases identical to TRBD1. CDR3 size: 13 residues. CDR1 and CDR2 from the germline V gene are SNHLY and FYNNEI. The V gene end was trimmed by 7 bases and the J gene end by 8 bases; junction bases not matched to a gene: 7. For the CDR3, the DNA is TGTGCCAGCACCTTGGGACAGGGGAAAGGCTACACCTTC. It translates to CASTLGQGKGYTF.

The chain combines TRBV18 with TRBJ2-2, with TRBD1 matching over 7 bases. V gave up 1 base and J gave up 5 bases; unmatched junction bases: 4. The CDR3 runs 15 residues. Germline V gene sequence: CDR1 KGHSH, CDR2 LQKENI. The CDR3 spells CASSPLGGATGELFF. CDR3 coding DNA: TGTGCCAGCTCACCACTAGGGGGCGCAACCGGGGAGCTGTTTTTT.

The chain couples TRBV6-5 to TRBJ2-5; a weak D match, TRBD1 (5 bases). Germline CDR1 and CDR2: MNHEY and SVGAGI. The CDR3 is made up of 13 amino acids. The V end was cut by 4 bases, the J end by 4 bases, with 10 bases between. CDR3 protein: CASSFQGGETQYF. The CDR3 nucleotides read TGTGCCAGCAGTTTCCAGGGTGGAGAGACCCAGTACTTC.

The chain carries TRBV2 and TRBJ1-1; D may be TRBD1 (5 bases). Germline V gives CDR1 SNHLY, CDR2 FYNNEI. The length of the CDR3 is 14 residues. V was pared by 6 bases and J by 1 base, with 12 bases between. Written as DNA, the CDR3 is TGTGCCAGCAGCGTGACAGCCTCGAACACTGAAGCTTTCTTT. It yields the protein CASSVTASNTEAFF.

The chain uses TRBV10-3 and TRBJ1-1; 8 nucleotides match TRBD1. CDR1 and CDR2 from the germline V gene are ENHRY and SYGVKD. The CDR3 runs to 12 residues. With 5 bases clipped from V and 6 bases from J, the junction kept 2 bases outside the gene matches. As DNA, the CDR3 is TGTGCCATCAGTACAGGGGGAGCTGAAGCTTTCTTT. Its protein product is CAISTGGAEAFF.

The gene calls are TRBV12-5 and TRBJ2-5; TRBD2 is a possible D gene (7 bases). V lost 6 bases and J 4 bases, leaving 15 bases between the germline ends. CDR3 length: 14 residues. CDR1 is LGHNT, CDR2 FRNRAP, per germline. CDR3 sequence: CASGHRGAAETQYF. In DNA form, the CDR3 reads TGTGCTAGTGGCCATCGGGGGGCCGCAGAGACCCAGTACTTC. Drawing the rest from reference TRBV12-5 and TRBJ2-5, the complete variable domain is DARVTQTPRHKVTEMGQEVTMRCQPILGHNTVFWYRQTMMQGLELLAYFRNRAPLDDSGMPKDRFSAEMPDATLATLKIQPSEPRDSAVYFCASGHRGAAETQYFGPGTRLLVL.

There are a few counts of this clone. The genes are TRBV10-2 and TRBJ1-1; possibly TRBD1 for D (5 bases). Germline CDR1 and CDR2: WSHSY and SAAADI. The CDR3 contains 12 residues. Trimming left V 0 bases short and J 7 bases short, with 6 bases between. DNA for the CDR3: TGCGCCAGCAGTGAGTCGCAGGGTGAAGCTTTCTTT. The encoded protein is CASSESQGEAFF.

This chain connects TRBV5-6 to TRBJ1-1, with D possibly matching TRBD1 (6 bases). The V and J ends lost 2 bases and 0 bases respectively, with 11 bases between them. Per the germline V gene, CDR1 is SGHDT and CDR2 is YYEEEE. CDR3 length: 15 residues. The CDR3 protein is CASSFLTGMNTEAFF. CDR3 bases: TGTGCCAGCAGCTTTTTGACAGGCATGAACACTGAAGCTTTCTTT.

This sequence joins TRBV5-1 and TRBJ1-4, with D tentatively TRBD1 (6 bases). CDR1 is SGHRS and CDR2 is YFSETQ in the germline V gene. Trimming stripped 6 bases from V and 4 bases from J, with 13 bases between. The CDR3 has 14 amino acids. CDR3 protein: CASNPGQHNEKLFF. The CDR3 DNA reads as TGCGCCAGCAACCCTGGACAGCATAATGAAAAACTGTTTTTT. The full variable domain, in which reference TRBV5-1 and TRBJ1-4 provide the parts outside the CDR3, is KAGVTQTPRYLIKTRGQQVTLSCSPISGHRSVSWYQQTPGQGLQFLFEYFSETQRNKGNFPGRFSGRQFSNSRSEMNVSTLELGDSALYLCASNPGQHNEKLFFGSGTQLSVL.

This chain links TRBV6-4 with TRBJ2-1, with 7 bases fitting TRBD1. The CDR3 is 14 amino acids. Germline V gene data show CDR1 as MRHNA and CDR2 as SNTAGT. Trimming cost V 4 bases and J 5 bases; bases outside gene matches: 5. CDR3 protein: CASSATGPNNEQFF. The CDR3 DNA reads as TGTGCCAGCAGTGCGACAGGGCCGAACAATGAGCAGTTCTTC.

The chain employs TRBV2 and TRBJ1-5, with a possible D match to TRBD1 (6 bases). The CDR3 is 14 residues long. CDR1 SNHLY and CDR2 FYNNEI come from the germline V gene. The V end was cut by 9 bases, the J end by 5 bases, with 17 bases between. As DNA, the CDR3 is TGTGCCAGTTCCGAACAGGGACCGGATCAGCCCCAGCATTTT. This encodes CASSEQGPDQPQHF.

The rearrangement uses TRBV7-9 and TRBJ1-4, with TRBD1 identical over 7 bases. Germline V lookup: CDR1 SEHNR, CDR2 FQNEAQ (reference sequence). This CDR3 is 15 amino acids long. Trimming removed 4 bases from V and 7 bases from J; junction bases left unmatched: 9. CDR3 nucleotide sequence: TGTGCCAGCAGCTCTTACAGGGGCGCGGGTGAAAAACTGTTTTTT. The encoded protein is CASSSYRGAGEKLFF.

This clone was counted only a few times. The V gene is TRBV9, the J gene TRBJ1-4, with D hard to call. This CDR3 comprises 13 residues. Germline V gene lookup returns CDR1 SGDLS and CDR2 YYNGEE. Trimming left V 5 bases short and J 3 bases short, with 8 bases between. Written as DNA, the CDR3 is TGTGCCAGCAGGGGAGCGGCTAATGAAAAACTGTTTTTT. The encoded protein is CASRGAANEKLFF.

The rearrangement links TRBV10-3 to TRBJ2-7; 9 nucleotides match TRBD1. Germline CDR1 and CDR2: ENHRY and SYGVKD. Trimming took 6 bases from V and 0 from J; bases not matched to a gene: 3. The CDR3 sequence is 14 residues long. The CDR3 loop reads CAIRDRGSSYEQYF. CDR3 bases: TGTGCCATCAGGGACAGGGGTAGCTCCTACGAGCAGTACTTC.

The rearrangement links TRBV12-5 to TRBJ1-5, with D unresolved. From germline, CDR1 is LGHNT and CDR2 FRNRAP. The CDR3 has 14 residues. Trimming removed 1 base at V and 3 bases at J, with 7 bases between. The CDR3 DNA sequence: TGTGCTAGTGGTTTGGGTCCGTACAATCAGCCCCAGCATTTT. The encoded protein is CASGLGPYNQPQHF.

The chain recombines TRBV19 with TRBJ2-3; D possibly corresponds to TRBD2 (5 bases). Trimming took 1 base from V and 1 from J, leaving 12 bases between them. Germline-derived CDR1 and CDR2 are LNHDA and SQIVND (reference sequence). This CDR3 region has 16 residues. The CDR3 DNA reads TGTGCCAGTAGTATAGGACCGGGGAAGGGCACAGATACGCAGTATTTT. This gives the protein CASSIGPGKGTDTQYF. The full variable domain, completed using reference TRBV19 and TRBJ2-3, is DGGITQSPKYLFRKEGQNVTLSCEQNLNHDAMYWYRQDPGQGLRLIYYSQIVNDFQKGDIAEGYSVSREKKESFPLTVTSAQKNPTAFYLCASSIGPGKGTDTQYFGPGTRLTVL.

The chain is built from TRBV4-1 and TRBJ2-5; a weak D match, TRBD2 (7 bases). The V end lost 3 bases, the J end lost 2 bases, and 16 bases lay between the germline ends. Germline-derived CDR1 and CDR2 are MGHRA and YSYEKL. The CDR3 consists of 16 residues. The CDR3 spells CASSQFGGPGQETQYF. DNA for the CDR3: TGCGCCAGCAGCCAGTTCGGGGGGCCTGGGCAAGAGACCCAGTACTTC.

The gene calls are TRBV29-1 and TRBJ2-7, with 9 bases lining up with TRBD1. The CDR3 has 12 amino acids. Germline V gives CDR1 SQVTM, CDR2 ANQGSEA. The J segment lost 6 bases and the V segment lost 5 bases, leaving 5 bases of the junction unmatched. CDR3 sequence: CSVNRQGGEQYF. For the CDR3, the DNA is TGCAGCGTTAATCGACAGGGGGGCGAGCAGTACTTC.

The chain has TRBV21-1 and TRBJ2-7; the D call TRBD1 from the table was never checked on the DNA. TRBV21-1 is flagged as a pseudogene. CDR3 length equals 16 residues. The CDR3 DNA is TGTGCCAGCAGCCCTCGAAAAGCCTGGACAGGGGACGAGCAGTACTTC. This gives the protein CASSPRKAWTGDEQYF.